One and the same sample provided the 29 T cell receptor beta chains below, sequenced in a study of cytomegalovirus exposure and HLA in healthy donors (dated by TCRdb to 2016 to 2017). To prepare the library, the immunoSEQ multiplex PCR assay was applied. For the multiplex PCR, a mixture combining 60 forward primers for TCR Vbeta segments and 13 reverse primers for TCR Jbeta segments was used. What TCRdb holds here is the immuneACCESS table cut down to in-frame rearrangements. Part of the clones is not present; checked against another copy, under half of the missing clones reflect an unresolved V gene, and the others are unexplained. For this sample there are 85,000 to 100,000 clones; less than 70% appear just once. 2% to 2.5% of the sample lies in the top ten. Sequenced material: PBMCs. These receptors originate from a human donor in good health.

The genes are TRBV4-1 and TRBJ1-2; 8 bases agree with TRBD1. The CDR3 has 16 amino acids. Per the germline V gene, CDR1 is MGHRA and CDR2 is YSYEKL. The J segment lost 8 bases and the V segment lost 4 bases, leaving 15 bases of the junction unmatched. Here the CDR3 DNA reads TGCGCCAGCAGCCGTTGGACAGGGCCCGGGGTTGAAGGCTACACCTTC. It encodes CASSRWTGPGVEGYTF.

The sample holds a few counts of this clone. This sequence joins TRBV10-3 and TRBJ1-5; D uncertain. CDR1 ENHRY and CDR2 SYGVKD come from the germline V gene. The CDR3 length is 13 residues. V lost 4 bases, J lost 3 bases, and 7 bases lay in between. The CDR3 DNA is TGTGCCATCAGTGTAGTCATCAATCAGCCCCAGCATTTT. Its translation: CAISVVINQPQHF.

This clone was observed a handful of times. The V and J genes are TRBV9 and TRBJ1-2; no clear D. This CDR3 spans 13 amino acids. The germline CDR1 and CDR2 sequences are SGDLS and YYNGEE. V was pared by 4 bases and J by 5 bases, with 12 bases between. The CDR3 coding sequence is TGTGCCAGCAGCAATGGCCAGGTTTATGGCTACACCTTC. Its protein is CASSNGQVYGYTF.

The chain couples TRBV5-1 to TRBJ2-5, with D possibly TRBD2 on 6 matching bases. CDR1 is SGHRS and CDR2 is YFSETQ in the germline V gene. The V end lost 2 bases, the J end lost 5 bases, and 16 bases lay between the germline ends. This CDR3 is built from 15 residues. CDR3 residues: CASSFPASAGETQYF. The CDR3 DNA reads TGCGCCAGCAGCTTCCCAGCTAGCGCCGGGGAGACCCAGTACTTC.

V and J are TRBV7-2 and TRBJ2-2, with D possibly TRBD1 on 6 matching bases. Germline V gene data show CDR1 as SGHTA and CDR2 as FQGNSA. The CDR3 spans 15 residues. The germline V and J ends were trimmed by 2 bases and 8 bases, with 15 bases remaining between them. The CDR3 loop reads CASSLSQGGEGELFF. CDR3 nucleotide sequence: TGTGCCAGCAGCTTATCACAGGGTGGGGAAGGGGAGCTGTTTTTT.

The CDR3 coding sequence is TGTGCCAGCAGTGAAGACAGGGTGGGAAACTACGAGCAGTACTTC. Translated: CASSEDRVGNYEQYF. V usage is TRBV2 and J usage is TRBJ2-7, with D perhaps matching TRBD1 (6 bases). Germline CDR1 reads SNHLY; CDR2 reads FYNNEI. The CDR3 contains 15 residues. With 1 base removed from V and 3 bases from J, the gap between germline ends came to 13 bases.

This chain connects TRBV14 to TRBJ2-2; 8 positions agree with TRBD2. Germline-derived CDR1 and CDR2 are SGHDN and FVKESK. Germline trimming cut 3 bases from V and 3 bases from J; bases unmatched to any gene: 6. This CDR3 region has 16 residues. The DNA for the CDR3 is TGTGCCAGCAGCCATCTACCGGGGGGGGACACCGGGGAGCTGTTTTTT. This codes for CASSHLPGGDTGELFF.

The J gene is TRBJ2-6, the V gene TRBV4-3, with TRBD2 as a possible D gene (7 bases). CDR3 length: 17 residues. The germline CDR1 and CDR2 sequences are LGHNA and YSLEER. Trimming took 0 bases from V and 2 from J, leaving 11 bases between them. The CDR3 coding sequence is TGCGCCAGCAGCCAAGATATGGGGGGGCCTGGGGCCAACGTCCTGACTTTC. It translates to CASSQDMGGPGANVLTF.

This rearrangement joins TRBV29-1 to TRBJ2-5; no reliable D call. The CDR3 runs 12 residues. V was shortened by 3 bases and J by 2 bases, with 7 bases between the two germline ends. From germline, CDR1 is SQVTM and CDR2 ANQGSEA. The CDR3 nucleotides read TGCAGCGTTGAGGGCATTCAAGAGACCCAGTACTTC. This encodes CSVEGIQETQYF.

In its sample, this clone was seen once. V is TRBV7-9 and J is TRBJ2-5; TRBD2 might be the D (6 bases). The germline CDR1 and CDR2 sequences are SEHNR and FQNEAQ (reference sequence). This CDR3 region has 15 residues. Trimming pared 4 bases from V and 7 bases from J, leaving 19 bases between. This chain's CDR3 is CASSSQAPGVGTQYF. CDR3 in DNA: TGTGCCAGCAGCTCCCAAGCCCCGGGGGTTGGGACCCAGTACTTC.

The rearrangement joins TRBV6-5 to TRBJ1-2, with 9 bases fitting TRBD1. CDR3 size: 12 residues. Germline V lookup: CDR1 MNHEY, CDR2 SVGAGI. V was clipped by 6 bases and J by 6 bases; unmatched bases: 2. The DNA of the CDR3 is TGTGCCAGCAGACAGGGGGCGCATGGCTACACCTTC. This gives the protein CASRQGAHGYTF.

The table lists this clone with a few counts. V and J are TRBV29-1 and TRBJ1-2; tentative D call: TRBD1 (5 bases). Germline lookup yields CDR1 SQVTM and CDR2 ANQGSEA. V lost 1 base and J 4 bases, leaving 10 bases between the germline ends. This CDR3 region has 13 residues. The CDR3 DNA sequence: TGCAGCGTTGAAGGGGGCTGGGGCTATGGCTACACCTTC. Amino acids: CSVEGGWGYGYTF.

This chain joins TRBV7-2 and TRBJ1-6, with 7 bases that match TRBD1. Germline V gene sequence: CDR1 SGHTA, CDR2 FQGNSA. The CDR3 covers 14 residues. J was trimmed by 14 bases and V by 7 bases; bases with no gene match: 14. The CDR3 loop reads CASTPQGGGVALHF. The CDR3 DNA reads TGTGCCAGCACCCCCCAGGGGGGTGGTGTAGCCCTCCACTTT. The full variable domain, completed using reference TRBV7-2 and TRBJ1-6, is GAGVSQSPSNKVTEKGKDVELRCDPISGHTALYWYRQSLGQGLEFLIYFQGNSAPDKSGLPSDRFSAERTGGSVSTLTIQRTQQEDSAVYLCASTPQGGGVALHFGNGTRLTVT.

The chain carries TRBV30 and TRBJ1-5; 7 positions agree with TRBD1. Germline loops: CDR1 GTSNPN, CDR2 SVGIG (reference sequence). V was pared by 5 bases and J by 2 bases, with 9 bases of the junction left unmatched. The CDR3 contains 15 residues. The CDR3 protein is CAWDTGQVGNQPQHF. In DNA, the CDR3 is TGTGCCTGGGATACCGGACAGGTCGGCAATCAGCCCCAGCATTTT.

The genes are TRBV6-5 and TRBJ1-2; 7 bases align to TRBD1. In germline, CDR1 is MNHEY, CDR2 SVGAGI. The CDR3 sequence is 14 residues long. The trim removed 10 bases at V and 2 bases at J, leaving 10 bases unmatched. CDR3 region: CATRPGTVNYGYTF. CDR3 bases: TGTGCCACCCGCCCTGGGACAGTAAACTATGGCTACACCTTC.

V is TRBV5-6 and J is TRBJ1-4, with TRBD1 as a possible D gene (6 bases). Trimming removed 4 bases from V and 6 bases from J, with 16 bases in between. Germline-derived CDR1 and CDR2 are SGHDT and YYEEEE. This CDR3 comprises 15 residues. CDR3 bases: TGTGCCAGCAGCCTCCGGGAAGGGGGACATGAAAAACTGTTTTTT. Its translation: CASSLREGGHEKLFF.

J is TRBJ1-5 and V is TRBV6-5, with a tentative D call TRBD1 (5 bases). Germline-derived CDR1 and CDR2 are MNHEY and SVGAGI. The CDR3 is 12 amino acids. V lost 6 bases, J lost 7 bases, and 10 bases lay in between. The CDR3 region is CASRNRSQPQHF. The CDR3 DNA follows: TGTGCCAGCAGAAACAGGTCCCAGCCCCAGCATTTT.

The chain joins TRBV7-8 to TRBJ2-7; no definite D call. CDR1 is SGHVS, CDR2 FQNEAQ, per germline. CDR3 size: 14 residues. The V and J ends lost 1 base and 3 bases respectively, with 10 bases between them. The CDR3 DNA sequence: TGTGCCAGCAGCTTAGGAGCGCCAAGCTACGAGCAGTACTTC. It yields the protein CASSLGAPSYEQYF. Full variable domain (missing parts from reference TRBV7-8 and TRBJ2-7): GAGVSQSPRYKVAKRGQDVALRCDPISGHVSLFWYQQALGQGPEFLTYFQNEAQLDKSGLPSDRFFAERPEGSVSTLKIQRTQQEDSAVYLCASSLGAPSYEQYFGPGTRLTVT.

CDR3 sequence: CASSQEGRGGETQYF. The CDR3 DNA is TGCGCCAGCAGCCAAGAAGGTCGGGGGGGAGAGACCCAGTACTTC. The chain combines TRBV4-3 with TRBJ2-5; 8 bases map to TRBD2. The CDR3 has 15 residues. CDR1 and CDR2 from the germline V gene are LGHNA and YSLEER. Trimming removed 0 bases from V and 4 bases from J; junction bases left unmatched: 4.

V is TRBV9 and J is TRBJ2-2; 7 nucleotides match TRBD1. The germline CDR1 and CDR2 sequences are SGDLS and YYNGEE. The trim removed 0 bases at V and 6 bases at J, leaving 8 bases unmatched. There are 16 residues in the CDR3. CDR3 protein: CASSVERGLGSGELFF. DNA for the CDR3: TGTGCCAGCAGCGTAGAGAGGGGGCTCGGATCCGGGGAGCTGTTTTTT. The full variable domain, its missing parts supplied by reference TRBV9 and TRBJ2-2, is DSGVTQTPKHLITATGQRVTLRCSPRSGDLSVYWYQQSLDQGLQFLIQYYNGEERAKGNILERFSAQQFPDLHSELNLSSLELGDSALYFCASSVERGLGSGELFFGEGSRLTVL.

This clone was observed a handful of times. The J gene is TRBJ2-1, the V gene TRBV7-9; 9 bases are a match to TRBD2. The CDR3 covers 17 residues. Germline assignment: CDR1 SEHNR and CDR2 FQNEAQ (reference sequence). The V gene end was trimmed by 0 bases and the J gene end by 2 bases; junction bases not matched to a gene: 5. Here the CDR3 reads CASSLAGGGAAYNEQFF. The CDR3, as DNA: TGTGCCAGCAGCTTAGCTGGCGGGGGGGCTGCCTACAATGAGCAGTTCTTC.

The chain is built from TRBV9 and TRBJ2-1; 8 bases agree with TRBD2. The CDR3 runs to 15 residues. Trimming took 4 bases from V and 4 from J; bases not matched to a gene: 7. Germline V gene lookup returns CDR1 SGDLS and CDR2 YYNGEE. CDR3 region: CASSPGGGSYNEQFF. DNA of the CDR3: TGTGCCAGCAGCCCCGGGGGGGGGTCGTACAATGAGCAGTTCTTC.

The rearrangement uses TRBV5-1 and TRBJ2-5; 12 nucleotides agree with TRBD2. The CDR3 covers 15 residues. J gave up 4 bases and V 4 bases, and 5 bases lay outside the gene matches. In germline, CDR1 is SGHRS, CDR2 YFSETQ. DNA for the CDR3: TGCGCCAGCAGCACCGGACTAGCGGGGCGAGAGACCCAGTACTTC. This sequence encodes CASSTGLAGRETQYF.

This sequence joins TRBV4-1 and TRBJ2-3; 10 positions agree with TRBD2. V trimming: 0 bases; J trimming: 0 bases; junction bases outside the gene matches: 3. CDR1 is MGHRA, CDR2 YSYEKL, per germline. The CDR3 spans 17 residues. Here the CDR3 DNA reads TGCGCCAGCAGCCAAGAGGCTAGCGGGGGTAGCACAGATACGCAGTATTTT. Translation: CASSQEASGGSTDTQYF.

The chain is built from TRBV7-9 and TRBJ2-7; tentatively, D is TRBD1 (6 bases). Between the trimmed V and J ends, which lost 0 bases and 3 bases, there was a span of 15 bases. The CDR3 spans 16 residues. The germline V gene encodes CDR1 SEHNR and CDR2 FQNEAQ (reference sequence). CDR3 sequence (DNA): TGTGCCAGCAGCTTAGCGGGGGCAGGGGATAGCTACGAGCAGTACTTC. Its protein product is CASSLAGAGDSYEQYF.

V and J are TRBV4-1 and TRBJ2-3, with D perhaps matching TRBD2 (5 bases). The V end lost 3 bases, the J end lost 1 base, and 17 bases lay between the germline ends. Germline CDR1 is MGHRA and CDR2 is YSYEKL. CDR3 length: 17 amino acids. CDR3: CASSHVRGLSGTDTQYF. The CDR3 region has the DNA TGCGCCAGCAGCCATGTACGGGGTTTGTCCGGCACAGATACGCAGTATTTT.

The chain joins TRBV7-2 to TRBJ2-2; D is unresolved. Trimming pared 1 base from V and 0 bases from J, leaving 12 bases between. Germline V gene lookup returns CDR1 SGHTA and CDR2 FQGNSA. The length of the CDR3 is 17 residues. Here the CDR3 reads CASSLVGRAANTGELFF. In nucleotides, the CDR3 is TGTGCCAGCAGCTTAGTTGGGCGTGCCGCGAACACCGGGGAGCTGTTTTTT.

For this clone: The junction differs from germline at one of its ends, possibly a read error. This chain connects TRBV5-1 to TRBJ2-2; a weak D match, TRBD2 (6 bases). The CDR3 is 15 amino acids. Germline V CDR1 and CDR2: SGHRS, YFSETQ. The CDR3 region is CAGSLSGRNTGELFF. DNA of the CDR3: TGCGCCGGCAGCTTATCCGGGAGAAACACCGGGGAGCTGTTTTTT.

The chain carries TRBV10-3 and TRBJ1-4; TRBD1 aligns across 8 bases. The CDR3 loop spans 13 amino acids. Germline V gene lookup returns CDR1 ENHRY and CDR2 SYGVKD. J gave up 8 bases and V 8 bases, and 7 bases lay outside the gene matches. The CDR3 here is CAIGDRGREKLFF. The CDR3 DNA follows: TGTGCCATCGGCGACAGGGGACGGGAAAAACTGTTTTTT.